The 21 T cell receptor beta chains below come from one sample, sequenced in a study of T cell responses to AZD1222 COVID-19 vaccine. Measured with immunoSEQ multiplex PCR; TCRdb has only the in-frame clones, and not every one. The table shows nearly 200,000 clones, with over 85% occurring only once. Sequencing used peripheral blood, obtained 28 days after the second AZD1222 dose. The origin of the receptors is an adult who received the AZD1222 COVID-19 vaccine.

The chain carries TRBV4-2 and TRBJ2-2; 11 bases are shared with TRBD2. This CDR3 region has 17 residues. The V gene end was trimmed by 4 bases and the J gene end by 2 bases; junction bases not matched to a gene: 6. Germline CDR1 is LGHNA and CDR2 is YNFKEQ. The CDR3 DNA reads as TGTGCCAGCAGCCCCGGGACTAGCGGCGTTAACACCGGGGAGCTGTTTTTT. Its protein is CASSPGTSGVNTGELFF.

This clone occurred once. V gene TRBV11-2 combines with J gene TRBJ1-4; a possible D gene is TRBD1 (5 bases). V lost 5 bases and J 15 bases, leaving 22 bases between the germline ends. This CDR3 region has 14 residues. Looked up from germline, CDR1 is SGHAT and CDR2 is FQNNGV. CDR3 sequence reads: CASSLNWGTELMFF. CDR3 sequence (DNA): TGTGCCAGCAGCCTTAATTGGGGGACGGAGTTAATGTTTTTT.

The chain couples TRBV7-9 to TRBJ2-2; 10 bases align to TRBD1. The V segment lost 5 bases and the J segment 3 bases; nucleotides outside the gene matches: 3. CDR1 is SEHNR and CDR2 is FQNEAQ in the germline V gene (reference sequence). This CDR3 contains 15 residues. CDR3 in DNA: TGTGCCAGCAGCCGGACAGGGGGAGACACCGGGGAGCTGTTTTTT. Protein: CASSRTGGDTGELFF.

The chain carries TRBV5-1 and TRBJ2-1; a possible D gene is TRBD2 (5 bases). The CDR3 is made up of 14 amino acids. CDR1 is SGHRS, CDR2 YFSETQ, per germline. Trimming shortened V by 6 bases and J by 3 bases, and 13 bases separated the two germline ends. CDR3 amino acids: CASNLADVYNEQFF. Written as DNA, the CDR3 is TGCGCCAGCAATCTAGCCGATGTCTACAATGAGCAGTTCTTC.

The CDR3 loop reads CASSPRTGRSNQPQHF. The CDR3 DNA follows: TGTGCCAGCTCACCAAGAACAGGACGTAGCAATCAGCCCCAGCATTTT. V is TRBV18 and J is TRBJ1-5; a possible D gene is TRBD1 (5 bases). The CDR3 consists of 16 residues. V lost 2 bases and J lost 0, with 11 bases in between. CDR1 is KGHSH and CDR2 is LQKENI in the germline V gene.

This chain joins TRBV7-9 and TRBJ1-2; 7 bases fit TRBD1. This CDR3 is 15 amino acids long. Losses at the gene ends were 5 bases for V and 6 bases for J; bases not matched to a gene: 12. From germline, CDR1 is SEHNR and CDR2 FQNEAQ (reference sequence). The CDR3 nucleotides are TGTGCCAGCAGCATTAGGCAGGGGGGAGGTGATGGCTACACCTTC. Translation gives CASSIRQGGGDGYTF.

In DNA, the CDR3 is TGTGCCTGGAGTTGGGGGGGCAGGGGACCGTTTTTT. Encoded protein: CAWSWGGRGPFF. V gene TRBV30 combines with J gene TRBJ1-4, with D maybe TRBD1 (6 bases). The CDR3 contains 12 residues. Per the germline V gene, CDR1 is GTSNPN and CDR2 is SVGIG (reference sequence). The ends were cut back, 2 bases at V and 16 bases at J, with 17 bases in the middle.

J is TRBJ1-5 and V is TRBV6-5; D is unresolved. From germline, CDR1 is MNHEY and CDR2 SVGAGI. With 5 bases removed from V and 11 bases from J, the gap between germline ends came to 13 bases. The CDR3 runs 12 residues. The CDR3 loop reads CASSTMGRAQHF. The CDR3 DNA reads as TGTGCCAGCAGTACCATGGGGAGGGCCCAGCATTTT.

The chain recombines TRBV6-2 or TRBV6-3 with TRBJ1-5; tentative D call: TRBD1 (6 bases). V was pared by 6 bases and J by 7 bases, with 16 bases between. This CDR3 has 14 amino acids. Germline V gene lookup returns CDR1 MNHEY and CDR2 SVGEGT. The DNA of the CDR3 is TGTGCCAGCAGCAAGAGCACAGGGAGGCAGCCCCAGCATTTT. This gives the protein CASSKSTGRQPQHF.

The chain employs TRBV15 and TRBJ2-6, with D possibly TRBD1 on 5 matching bases. The germline V gene encodes CDR1 LNHNV and CDR2 YYDKDF (reference sequence). The V end lost 3 bases, the J end lost 0 bases, and 6 bases lay between the germline ends. This CDR3 is built from 15 residues. This CDR3 is CATSRGHSGANVLTF. The DNA for the CDR3 is TGTGCCACCAGCAGGGGGCACTCTGGGGCCAACGTCCTGACTTTC.

The chain uses TRBV7-8 and TRBJ1-2; D unclear. Germline values: CDR1 SGHVS, CDR2 FQNEAQ. V gave up 1 base and J gave up 3 bases, with 9 bases separating them. CDR3 size: 14 residues. The CDR3 sequence: CASSLGGRDYGYTF. CDR3 in DNA: TGTGCCAGCAGCTTAGGTGGAAGGGACTATGGCTACACCTTC.

The chain carries TRBV4-1 and TRBJ1-1, with D perhaps TRBD1 (5 bases). V was pared by 3 bases and J by 4 bases, with 9 bases between. The CDR3 runs to 13 residues. CDR1 is MGHRA and CDR2 is YSYEKL in the germline V gene. This chain's CDR3 is CASSHAGGTEAFF. CDR3 nucleotides: TGCGCCAGCAGCCACGCGGGGGGCACTGAAGCTTTCTTT.

The genes are TRBV30 and TRBJ2-2; D unresolved. V was pared by 0 bases and J by 3 bases, with 8 bases between. CDR3 length: 14 residues. CDR1 is GTSNPN, CDR2 SVGIG, per germline (reference sequence). The CDR3 DNA follows: TGTGCCTGGAGTGTACGGGTTGACACCGGGGAGCTGTTTTTT. It encodes CAWSVRVDTGELFF.

The rearrangement links TRBV5-6 to TRBJ1-2, with 9 positions matching TRBD1. CDR1 SGHDT and CDR2 YYEEEE come from the germline V gene. The CDR3 is 14 residues long. The V and J ends lost 0 bases and 5 bases, in that order; junction bases with no gene match: 2. CDR3 bases: TGTGCCAGCAGCTTGGTACAGGGGGCATATGGCTACACCTTC. Protein: CASSLVQGAYGYTF.

The chain links TRBV6-5 to TRBJ1-2, with a weak D call TRBD1 (6 bases). CDR3 length: 14 residues. Germline V gives CDR1 MNHEY, CDR2 SVGAGI. Between the trimmed V and J ends, which lost 5 bases and 4 bases, there was a span of 14 bases. The CDR3 protein is CASSRTDATYGYTF. The CDR3 DNA sequence: TGTGCCAGCAGTCGGACAGACGCCACCTATGGCTACACCTTC.

The J gene is TRBJ1-1, the V gene TRBV7-9; unclear D gene. The CDR3 consists of 12 residues. Trimming stripped 3 bases from V and 7 bases from J, with 9 bases between. The V gene's germline CDR1 is SEHNR and CDR2 FQNEAQ (reference sequence). The CDR3 loop reads CASSLRNLEAFF. As DNA, the CDR3 is TGTGCCAGCAGCTTGAGGAACCTTGAAGCTTTCTTT.

The chain joins TRBV6-5 to TRBJ1-3; no clear D. This CDR3 is 12 amino acids long. Germline V gene lookup returns CDR1 MNHEY and CDR2 SVGAGI. Between the trimmed V and J ends, which lost 6 bases and 3 bases, there was a span of 6 bases. The CDR3 DNA reads TGTGCCAGCAGCCTCAGTGGAAACACCATATATTTT. This codes for CASSLSGNTIYF.

This clone appeared a few times. The chain employs TRBV18 and TRBJ2-7; D may be TRBD1 or TRBD2 (7 bases each). The length of the CDR3 is 14 residues. Germline values: CDR1 KGHSH, CDR2 LQKENI. V was pared by 2 bases and J by 5 bases, with 13 bases between. This CDR3 is CASSPNQGGNEQYF. The CDR3 nucleotides are TGTGCCAGCTCACCAAACCAGGGGGGGAACGAGCAGTACTTC.

J is TRBJ2-1 and V is TRBV19; D unresolved. Trimming took 4 bases from V and 7 from J, leaving 5 bases between them. Germline-derived CDR1 and CDR2 are LNHDA and SQIVND (reference sequence). The CDR3 consists of 11 residues. This CDR3 reads CASSNRNEQFF. CDR3 DNA sequence: TGTGCCAGTAGTAACCGGAATGAGCAGTTCTTC.

The genes are TRBV5-1 and TRBJ1-2; tentatively, D is TRBD1 (5 bases). Trimming pared 0 bases from V and 2 bases from J, leaving 8 bases between. The CDR3 runs 14 residues. Germline values: CDR1 SGHRS, CDR2 YFSETQ. The CDR3: CASSLGGSNYGYTF. The CDR3, as DNA: TGCGCCAGCAGCTTGGGGGGGTCCAACTATGGCTACACCTTC. Full variable domain (rest looked up from reference TRBV5-1 and TRBJ1-2): KAGVTQTPRYLIKTRGQQVTLSCSPISGHRSVSWYQQTPGQGLQFLFEYFSETQRNKGNFPGRFSGRQFSNSRSEMNVSTLELGDSALYLCASSLGGSNYGYTFGSGTRLTVV.

The gene calls are TRBV27 and TRBJ2-7; the match to TRBD1 covers 7 bases. This CDR3 is built from 14 residues. With V trimmed by 6 bases and J by 11 bases, 16 bases remained unmatched. Germline loops: CDR1 MNHEY, CDR2 SMNVEV (reference sequence). This CDR3 reads CASRGQRDSRLKYF. The CDR3, as DNA: TGTGCCAGCAGAGGCCAAAGGGACAGTCGATTGAAGTACTTC.